This TCR beta chain was observed in a study of cytomegalovirus exposure and HLA in healthy donors. General study results and limits: There were a few CMV-associated chains whose specificity for CMV antigens was confirmed in vitro. A later analysis associated around 17,000 TCR beta sequences with HLA alleles at a 0.05 false discovery rate.

A remark on this clone: Its antigen is still unknown.

The CDR3 runs to 12 residues. CDR1 and CDR2 (germline): MNHEY, SMNVEV (reference sequence). Trimming removed 8 bases at V and 0 bases at J, with 8 bases between. The study ran its PCR with 60 Vbeta and 13 Jbeta primers. As originally analysed: A follow-up analysis tallied some 80 million unique TCR beta chains, some 11 million shared. Here immunoSEQ multiplex PCR was the method, and the copy in TCRdb shows in-frame clones only, minus some. The DNA gave D and trimming, while V, J and clone size come from that table. The table has roughly 150,000 clones, about 85% seen once; the top ten hold more than 2%.

The sequencing sample was made of PBMCs. The source is a woman aged 18-35 years in good health and CMV-seronegative. This rearrangement joins TRBV27 to TRBJ2-7; D is unclear. The CDR3 bases are TGTGCCAGCGGCGGCACCTCCTACGAGCAGTACTTC. Its translation is CASGGTSYEQYF.